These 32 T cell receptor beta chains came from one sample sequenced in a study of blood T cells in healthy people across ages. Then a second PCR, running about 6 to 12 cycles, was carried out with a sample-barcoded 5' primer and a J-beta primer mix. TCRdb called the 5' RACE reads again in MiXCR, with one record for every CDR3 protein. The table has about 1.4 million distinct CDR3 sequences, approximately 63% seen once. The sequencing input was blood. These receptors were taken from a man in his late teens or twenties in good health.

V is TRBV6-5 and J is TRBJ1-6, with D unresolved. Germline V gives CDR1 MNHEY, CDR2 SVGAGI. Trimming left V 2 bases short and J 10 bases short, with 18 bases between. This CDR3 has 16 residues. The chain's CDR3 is CASSYTRPGRKSPLHF. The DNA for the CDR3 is TGTGCCAGCAGTTACACACGACCAGGTAGAAAATCACCCCTCCACTTT.

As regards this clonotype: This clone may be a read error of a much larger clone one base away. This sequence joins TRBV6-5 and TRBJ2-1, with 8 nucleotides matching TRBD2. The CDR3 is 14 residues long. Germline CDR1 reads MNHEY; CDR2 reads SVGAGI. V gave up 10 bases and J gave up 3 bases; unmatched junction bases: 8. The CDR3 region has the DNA TGTGCCACCTCGAGCGGGGGTAACTACAATGAGCAGTTCTTC. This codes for CATSSGGNYNEQFF.

The CDR3 DNA is TGTGCCAGCAGCCTTCATTGGCCCCTGACTAGCGGGGTGGAGACCCAGTACTTC. It encodes CASSLHWPLTSGVETQYF. The genes are TRBV4-2 and TRBJ2-5, with 11 nucleotides matching TRBD2. The V and J ends lost 4 bases and 5 bases, in that order; junction bases with no gene match: 15. The germline CDR1 and CDR2 sequences are LGHNA and YNFKEQ. The CDR3 sequence is 18 residues long.

The CDR3 DNA is TGTGCCAGCTTCGAAACCGGGGGCACGGGCTATGGCTACACCTTC. Translated, it gives CASFETGGTGYGYTF. The chain has TRBV25-1 and TRBJ1-2; tentative D call: TRBD1 (6 bases). Germline CDR1 reads MGHDK; CDR2 reads SYGVNS. This CDR3 region has 15 residues. Trimming removed 8 bases at V and 4 bases at J, with 20 bases between.

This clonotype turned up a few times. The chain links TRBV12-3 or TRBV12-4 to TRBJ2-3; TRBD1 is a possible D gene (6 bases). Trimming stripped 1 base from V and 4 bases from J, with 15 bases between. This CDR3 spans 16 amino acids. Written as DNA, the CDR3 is TGTGCCAGCAGTTTAGGGGCAGGGGAGTACGCAGATACGCAGTATTTT. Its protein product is CASSLGAGEYADTQYF.

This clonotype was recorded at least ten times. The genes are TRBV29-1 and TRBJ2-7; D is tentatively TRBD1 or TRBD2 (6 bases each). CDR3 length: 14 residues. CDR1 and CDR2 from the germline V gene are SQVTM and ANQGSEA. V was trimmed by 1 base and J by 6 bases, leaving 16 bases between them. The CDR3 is CSVEAGAGSSEQYF. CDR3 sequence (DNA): TGCAGCGTTGAAGCGGGGGCAGGGTCAAGCGAGCAGTACTTC.

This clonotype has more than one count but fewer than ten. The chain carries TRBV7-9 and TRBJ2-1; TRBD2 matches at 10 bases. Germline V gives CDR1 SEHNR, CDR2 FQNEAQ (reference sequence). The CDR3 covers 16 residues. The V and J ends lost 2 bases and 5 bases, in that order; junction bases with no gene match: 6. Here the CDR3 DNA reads TGTGCCAGCAGCTTAAAGAGGACTAGCGGAAACAATGAGCAGTTCTTC. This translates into CASSLKRTSGNNEQFF.

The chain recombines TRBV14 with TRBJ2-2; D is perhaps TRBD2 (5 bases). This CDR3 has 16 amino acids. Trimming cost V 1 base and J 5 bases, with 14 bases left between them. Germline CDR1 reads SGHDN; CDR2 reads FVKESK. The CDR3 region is CASSQGASDFTGELFF. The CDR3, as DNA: TGTGCCAGCAGCCAAGGAGCCTCGGACTTTACCGGGGAGCTGTTTTTT.

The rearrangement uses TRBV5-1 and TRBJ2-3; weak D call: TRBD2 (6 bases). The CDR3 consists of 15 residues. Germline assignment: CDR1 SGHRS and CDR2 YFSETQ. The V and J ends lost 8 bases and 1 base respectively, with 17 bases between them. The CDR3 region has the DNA TGCGCCAGTCGCTTAAGCGGGCTCGGCACAGATACGCAGTATTTT. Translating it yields CASRLSGLGTDTQYF. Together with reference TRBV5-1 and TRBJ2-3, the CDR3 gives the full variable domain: KAGVTQTPRYLIKTRGQQVTLSCSPISGHRSVSWYQQTPGQGLQFLFEYFSETQRNKGNFPGRFSGRQFSNSRSEMNVSTLELGDSALYLCASRLSGLGTDTQYFGPGTRLTVL.

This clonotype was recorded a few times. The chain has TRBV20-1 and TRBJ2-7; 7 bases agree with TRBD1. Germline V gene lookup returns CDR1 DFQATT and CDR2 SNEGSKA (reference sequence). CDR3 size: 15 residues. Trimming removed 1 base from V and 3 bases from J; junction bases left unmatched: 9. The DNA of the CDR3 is TGCAGTGCTAGAGTCCCGGACAGGCAAAACTACGAGCAGTACTTC. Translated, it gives CSARVPDRQNYEQYF.

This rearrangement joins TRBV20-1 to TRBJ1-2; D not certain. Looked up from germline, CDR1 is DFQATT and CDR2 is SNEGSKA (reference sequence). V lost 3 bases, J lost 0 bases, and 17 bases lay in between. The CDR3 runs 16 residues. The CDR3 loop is CSASPLGVGANYGYTF. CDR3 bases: TGCAGTGCTAGCCCCCTCGGGGTCGGAGCTAACTATGGCTACACCTTC.

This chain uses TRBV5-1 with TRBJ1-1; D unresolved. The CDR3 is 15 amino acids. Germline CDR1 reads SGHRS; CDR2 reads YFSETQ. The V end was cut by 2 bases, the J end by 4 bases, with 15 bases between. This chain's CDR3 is CASSFTESTTTEAFF. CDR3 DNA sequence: TGCGCCAGCAGCTTCACGGAATCTACTACCACTGAAGCTTTCTTT.

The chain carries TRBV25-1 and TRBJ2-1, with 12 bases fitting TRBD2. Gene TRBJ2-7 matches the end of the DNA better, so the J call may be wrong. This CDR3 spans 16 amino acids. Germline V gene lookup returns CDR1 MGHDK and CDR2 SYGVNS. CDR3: CASSEPGLAGTYEQYF. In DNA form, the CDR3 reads TGTGCCAGCAGTGAGCCTGGACTAGCGGGAACCTACGAGCAGTACTTC.

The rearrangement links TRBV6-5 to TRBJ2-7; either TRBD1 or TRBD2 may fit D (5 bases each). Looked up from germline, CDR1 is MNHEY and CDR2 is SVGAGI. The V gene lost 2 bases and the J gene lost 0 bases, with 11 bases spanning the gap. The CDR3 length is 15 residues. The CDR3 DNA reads TGTGCCAGCAGTTACGGGGGACCCCTCTCCTACGAGCAGTACTTC. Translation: CASSYGGPLSYEQYF.

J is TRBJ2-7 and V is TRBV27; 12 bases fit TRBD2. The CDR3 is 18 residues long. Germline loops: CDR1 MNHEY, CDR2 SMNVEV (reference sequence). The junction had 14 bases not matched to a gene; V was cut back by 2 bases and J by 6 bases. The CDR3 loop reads CASSLKGPGTSGPTEQYF. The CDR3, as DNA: TGTGCCAGCAGTTTAAAGGGCCCCGGGACTAGCGGGCCCACCGAGCAGTACTTC.

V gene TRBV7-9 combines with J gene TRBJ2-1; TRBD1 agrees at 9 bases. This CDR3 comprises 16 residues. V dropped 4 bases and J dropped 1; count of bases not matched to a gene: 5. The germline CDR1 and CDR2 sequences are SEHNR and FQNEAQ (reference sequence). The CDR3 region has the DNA TGTGCCAGCAGCTCTACCGGGACAGGGTCCTACAATGAGCAGTTCTTC. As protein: CASSSTGTGSYNEQFF.

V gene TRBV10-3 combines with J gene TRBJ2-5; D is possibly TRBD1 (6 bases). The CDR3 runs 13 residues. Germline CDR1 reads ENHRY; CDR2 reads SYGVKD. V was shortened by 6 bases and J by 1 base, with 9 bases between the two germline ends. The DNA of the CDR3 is TGTGCCATCAGGGAGGACAGCCAAGAGACCCAGTACTTC. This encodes CAIREDSQETQYF.

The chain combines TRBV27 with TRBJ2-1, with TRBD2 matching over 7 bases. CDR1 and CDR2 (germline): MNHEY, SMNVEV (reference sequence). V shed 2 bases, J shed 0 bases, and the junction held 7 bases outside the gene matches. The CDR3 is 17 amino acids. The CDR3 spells CASSLLERGGSYNEQFF. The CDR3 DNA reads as TGTGCCAGCAGTTTACTCGAGCGGGGAGGCTCCTACAATGAGCAGTTCTTC.

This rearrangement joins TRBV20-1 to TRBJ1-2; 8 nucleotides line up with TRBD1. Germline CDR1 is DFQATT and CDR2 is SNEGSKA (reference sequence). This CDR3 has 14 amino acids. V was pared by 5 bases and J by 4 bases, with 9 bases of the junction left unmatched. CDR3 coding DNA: TGCAGTGCTCGCCAAACCAGGGGGCTCTATGGCTACACCTTC. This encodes CSARQTRGLYGYTF.

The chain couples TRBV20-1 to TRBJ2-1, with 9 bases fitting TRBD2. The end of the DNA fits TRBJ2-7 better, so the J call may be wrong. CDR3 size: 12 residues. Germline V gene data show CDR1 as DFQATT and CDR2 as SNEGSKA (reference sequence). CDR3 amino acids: CSALRLADEQYF. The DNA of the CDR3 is TGCAGTGCTCTAAGACTAGCGGATGAGCAGTACTTC.

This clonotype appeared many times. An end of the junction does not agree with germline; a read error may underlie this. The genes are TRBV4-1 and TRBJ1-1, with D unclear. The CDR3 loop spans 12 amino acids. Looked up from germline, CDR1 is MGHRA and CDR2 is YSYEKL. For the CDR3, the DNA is TGTGCCAGCAGTTTAGGCAGGACTGAAGCTTTCTTT. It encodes CASSLGRTEAFF.

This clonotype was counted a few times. DNA of the CDR3: TGCGCCAGCAGCCAAGATCGCAGGTTCTCCTACGAGCAGTACTTC. It translates to CASSQDRRFSYEQYF. V is TRBV4-1 and J is TRBJ2-7; D gene uncertain. CDR3 size: 15 residues. V dropped 0 bases and J dropped 0 bases, with 9 bases sitting between them. Germline values: CDR1 MGHRA, CDR2 YSYEKL.

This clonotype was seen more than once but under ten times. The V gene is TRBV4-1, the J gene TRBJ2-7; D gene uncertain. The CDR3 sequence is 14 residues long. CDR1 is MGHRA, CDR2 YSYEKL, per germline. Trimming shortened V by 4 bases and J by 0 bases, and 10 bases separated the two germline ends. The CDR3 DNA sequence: TGCGCCAGCAGCCCGATTCCGAGCTCCTACGAGCAGTACTTC. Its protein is CASSPIPSSYEQYF.

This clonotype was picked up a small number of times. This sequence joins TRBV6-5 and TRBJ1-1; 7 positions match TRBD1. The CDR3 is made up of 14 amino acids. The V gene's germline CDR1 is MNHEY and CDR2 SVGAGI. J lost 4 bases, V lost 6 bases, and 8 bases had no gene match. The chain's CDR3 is CASRVTGVGTEAFF. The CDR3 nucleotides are TGTGCCAGCAGGGTAACAGGGGTAGGCACTGAAGCTTTCTTT.

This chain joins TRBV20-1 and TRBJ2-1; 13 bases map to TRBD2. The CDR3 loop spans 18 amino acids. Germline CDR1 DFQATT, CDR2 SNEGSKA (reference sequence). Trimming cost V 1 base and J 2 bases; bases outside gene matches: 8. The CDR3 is CSARAPGLAGPTYNEQFF. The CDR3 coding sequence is TGCAGTGCTAGAGCCCCGGGACTAGCGGGACCAACCTACAATGAGCAGTTCTTC.

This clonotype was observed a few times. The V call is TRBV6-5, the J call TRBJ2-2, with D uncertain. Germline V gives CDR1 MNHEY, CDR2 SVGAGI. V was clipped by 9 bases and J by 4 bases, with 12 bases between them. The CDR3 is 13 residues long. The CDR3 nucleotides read TGTGCCAGTAGTAGAACGGGCACCGGGGAGCTGTTTTTT. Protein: CASSRTGTGELFF.

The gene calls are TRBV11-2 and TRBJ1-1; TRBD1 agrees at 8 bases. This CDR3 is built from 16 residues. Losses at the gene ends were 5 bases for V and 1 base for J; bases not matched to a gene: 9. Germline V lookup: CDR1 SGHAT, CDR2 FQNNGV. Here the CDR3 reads CASSPDRGAGNTEAFF. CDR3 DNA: TGTGCCAGCAGCCCAGACAGGGGCGCCGGGAACACTGAAGCTTTCTTT.

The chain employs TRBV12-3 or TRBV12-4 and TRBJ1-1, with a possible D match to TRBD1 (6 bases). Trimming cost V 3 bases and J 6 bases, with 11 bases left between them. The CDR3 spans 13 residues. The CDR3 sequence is CASSLGGLSEAFF. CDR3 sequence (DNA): TGTGCCAGCAGTTTGGGGGGGCTTTCTGAAGCTTTCTTT.

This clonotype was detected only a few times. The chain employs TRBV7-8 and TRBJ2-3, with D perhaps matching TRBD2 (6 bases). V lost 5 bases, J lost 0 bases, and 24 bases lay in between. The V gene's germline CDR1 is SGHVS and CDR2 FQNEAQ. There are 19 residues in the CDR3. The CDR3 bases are TGTGCCAGCAGCCGGCCTACTCGGGACTCGACGACTAGCACAGATACGCAGTATTTT. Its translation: CASSRPTRDSTTSTDTQYF.

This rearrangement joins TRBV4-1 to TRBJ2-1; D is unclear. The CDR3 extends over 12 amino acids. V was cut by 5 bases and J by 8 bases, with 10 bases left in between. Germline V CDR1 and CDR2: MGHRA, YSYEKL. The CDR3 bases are TGCGCCAGCAGCAAAGGTTATGATGAGCAGTTCTTC. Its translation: CASSKGYDEQFF.

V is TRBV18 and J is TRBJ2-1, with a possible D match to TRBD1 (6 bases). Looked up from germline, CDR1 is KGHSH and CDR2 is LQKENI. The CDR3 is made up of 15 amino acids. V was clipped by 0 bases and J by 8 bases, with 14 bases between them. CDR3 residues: CASSPPEQGGDEQFF. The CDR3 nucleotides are TGTGCCAGCTCACCACCCGAACAGGGCGGCGATGAGCAGTTCTTC.

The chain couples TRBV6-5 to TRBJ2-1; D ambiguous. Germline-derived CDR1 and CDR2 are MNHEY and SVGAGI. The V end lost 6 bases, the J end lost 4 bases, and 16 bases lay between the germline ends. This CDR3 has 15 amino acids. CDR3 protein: CASRTILAAYNEQFF. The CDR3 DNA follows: TGTGCCAGCAGAACAATACTCGCGGCGTACAATGAGCAGTTCTTC.